The 12 T cell receptor beta chains reported below all come from one sample, sequenced in a study of T cells in Graves' hyperthyroidism and ophthalmopathy. From RNA transcripts, TCR beta CDR3 regions were amplified. The HTBI primer set drove a first-round RT-PCR of the TCR CDR3. TCRdb recomputed calls from the multiplex PCR reads with MiXCR, one row per CDR3 protein. The table records hundreds of thousands of distinct CDR3 sequences, around a sixth of them present only once. The sample comprised blood. The source is a woman between 18 and 30 years old with Graves' hyperthyroidism.

This clonotype has a count of ten or more. V gene TRBV6-6 combines with J gene TRBJ1-2; 8 bases agree with TRBD1. With 0 bases clipped from V and 6 bases from J, the junction kept 12 bases outside the gene matches. Germline loops: CDR1 MNHNY, CDR2 SVGAGI (reference sequence). CDR3 length: 17 residues. The CDR3 reads CASSYSFSGQARDGYTF. The CDR3 DNA reads as TGTGCCAGCAGTTACTCCTTCTCGGGACAGGCACGCGATGGCTACACCTTC.

The J gene is TRBJ2-2, the V gene TRBV28; D may match TRBD1 or TRBD2 (6 bases each). The CDR3 consists of 20 residues. With 3 bases removed from V and 2 bases from J, the gap between germline ends came to 25 bases. Germline V gives CDR1 MDHEN, CDR2 SYDVKM. The CDR3, as DNA: TGTGCCAGCAGTTTCCGGGGGCTAGGCCGCCCGCGGCACAACACCGGGGAGCTGTTTTTT. Encoded protein: CASSFRGLGRPRHNTGELFF.

This clonotype showed up many times. The gene calls are TRBV6-1 and TRBJ1-1; D ambiguous. CDR1 MNHNS and CDR2 SASEGT come from the germline V gene. V lost 5 bases, J lost 0 bases, and 13 bases lay in between. CDR3 size: 15 residues. CDR3 residues: CASSYTNSLNTEAFF. The DNA for the CDR3 is TGTGCCAGCAGTTACACCAACTCATTGAACACTGAAGCTTTCTTT.

The rearrangement links TRBV5-8 to TRBJ1-2; D gene unclear. Per germline, CDR1 SGHTS and CDR2 YDEGEE. Trimming cost V 4 bases and J 6 bases, with 13 bases left between them. This CDR3 comprises 13 residues. The CDR3 nucleotides read TGTGCCAGCAGCCCGCTCCACCAGGATGGCTACACCTTC. Its protein is CASSPLHQDGYTF.

The J gene is TRBJ1-5, the V gene TRBV20-1; possible D gene TRBD1, 5 bases. The CDR3 has 14 residues. V lost 3 bases to trimming and J lost 2 bases, with 11 bases between them. From germline, CDR1 is DFQATT and CDR2 SNEGSKA (reference sequence). CDR3 sequence (DNA): TGCAGTGCTAGGGGAAAAGGGGGCAATCAGCCCCAGCATTTT. Encoded protein: CSARGKGGNQPQHF.

This clonotype was picked up many times. Here the CDR3 DNA reads TGCGCCAGCAGCTTGAGACTAGCGGGAGTCGTCTCCTACAATGAGCAGTTCTTC. It encodes CASSLRLAGVVSYNEQFF. The genes are TRBV5-1 and TRBJ2-1, with 12 bases identical to TRBD2. J lost 0 bases, V lost 1 base, and 5 bases had no gene match. This CDR3 spans 18 amino acids. Looked up from germline, CDR1 is SGHRS and CDR2 is YFSETQ.

In this sample, this clonotype turned up many times. The J gene is TRBJ1-2, the V gene TRBV6-1, with 7 bases fitting TRBD1. The V and J ends lost 6 bases and 6 bases, in that order; junction bases with no gene match: 22. Germline-derived CDR1 and CDR2 are MNHNS and SASEGT. The CDR3 length is 18 residues. The CDR3 loop reads CASSQTGPPNEPRDGYTF. CDR3 coding DNA: TGTGCCAGCAGCCAGACAGGGCCCCCCAACGAACCTAGGGATGGCTACACCTTC.

The chain has TRBV20-1 and TRBJ2-1; TRBD1 agrees at 9 bases. Germline values: CDR1 DFQATT, CDR2 SNEGSKA (reference sequence). The CDR3 runs 16 residues. Losses at the gene ends were 0 bases for V and 4 bases for J; bases not matched to a gene: 7. The CDR3 DNA follows: TGCAGTGCTAGAGATCGGGAGACAGGGGGTTACAATGAGCAGTTCTTC. This sequence encodes CSARDRETGGYNEQFF.

For the CDR3, the DNA is TGTGCCAGCAGCTTAGGCTATAATTCACCCCTCCACTTT. It encodes CASSLGYNSPLHF. The genes are TRBV7-9 and TRBJ1-6; no clear D. In germline, CDR1 is SEHNR, CDR2 FQNEAQ (reference sequence). The CDR3 sequence is 13 residues long. The V and J ends lost 1 base and 3 bases respectively, with 1 base between them.

This clonotype was detected many times. The gene calls are TRBV2 and TRBJ2-6; 7 bases fit TRBD1. CDR1 is SNHLY, CDR2 FYNNEI, per germline. CDR3 size: 17 residues. V was clipped by 7 bases and J by 0 bases; unmatched bases: 9. Written as DNA, the CDR3 is TGTGCCAGCAACCGGGACAGCCTAGTCTCTGGGGCCAACGTCCTGACTTTC. This translates into CASNRDSLVSGANVLTF.

As to this clonotype: Germline and junction disagree at one end, which may indicate a read error. CDR3 region: CRGGPPDTQYF. The CDR3 nucleotides are TGTAGGGGAGGGCCTCCAGATACGCAGTATTTT. The V and J genes are TRBV20-1 and TRBJ2-3; 7 nucleotides agree with TRBD2. Germline CDR1 reads DFQATT; CDR2 reads SNEGSKA (reference sequence). The CDR3 is made up of 11 amino acids.

This clonotype was recorded many times. The V gene is TRBV24-1, the J gene TRBJ2-3, with D tentatively TRBD1 or TRBD2 (5 bases each). The germline V gene has CDR1 KGHDR and CDR2 SFDVKD. This CDR3 is 15 amino acids long. V was cut by 4 bases and J by 2 bases, with 12 bases left in between. The CDR3 DNA sequence: TGTGCCACCAGTGACAACGGGACGCCCACAGATACGCAGTATTTT. Protein: CATSDNGTPTDTQYF.